The 16 T cell receptor beta chains reported below all come from one sample, sequenced in a study of blood T cell repertoires in COVID-19. Using immunoSEQ multiplex PCR, the repertoire was profiled, and TCRdb retains in-frame clones only, with some absent. The data show 200,000 to 300,000 clones, with over 90% seen just once and 0.83% held by the top ten. The sample comprised peripheral blood. The receptors shown here come from a man aged 25 to 40 with COVID-19, enrolled during active disease.

V gene TRBV5-4 combines with J gene TRBJ2-5, with a weak D call TRBD2 (6 bases). V dropped 6 bases and J dropped 2 bases, with 11 bases sitting between them. This CDR3 comprises 13 residues. Germline CDR1 SGHNT, CDR2 YYREEE (reference sequence). CDR3 residues: CASTRREQETQYF. The DNA for the CDR3 is TGTGCCAGCACCCGGAGGGAGCAAGAGACCCAGTACTTC.

V usage is TRBV20-1 and J usage is TRBJ1-1; 7 bases match TRBD1. The CDR3 totals 13 residues. J lost 2 bases, V lost 3 bases, and 3 bases had no gene match. Germline assignment: CDR1 DFQATT and CDR2 SNEGSKA (reference sequence). CDR3 loop: CSASNRGNTEAFF. CDR3 coding DNA: TGCAGTGCTAGTAACAGGGGAAACACTGAAGCTTTCTTT.

This clone occurred once. The rearrangement links TRBV5-5 to TRBJ2-7; 7 bases align to TRBD1. CDR1 is SGHKS and CDR2 is YYEKEE in the germline V gene (reference sequence). The CDR3 is 12 amino acids. The V segment lost 4 bases and the J segment 4 bases; nucleotides outside the gene matches: 2. The DNA for the CDR3 is TGTGCCAGCAGCCCGGGACAGTACGAGCAGTACTTC. This encodes CASSPGQYEQYF.

Worth noting for this clone: This specimen includes other DNA sequences encoding the same CDR3. CDR3 in DNA: TGTGCCAGCAGCCAAGGGGGGGGCACTGAAGCTTTCTTT. Protein sequence: CASSQGGGTEAFF. The chain is built from TRBV3-1 (or the pseudogene TRBV3-2) and TRBJ1-1; D might be TRBD1 (5 bases). Trimming took off 1 base at V and 4 bases at J, with 7 bases between the two ends. This CDR3 contains 13 residues. CDR1 is LGHDT and CDR2 is YNNKEL in the germline V gene (reference sequence).

The CDR3 loop is CASSTRDRTNEQFF. The CDR3, as DNA: TGTGCCAGCAGTACCCGGGACAGGACCAATGAGCAGTTCTTC. The chain is built from TRBV6-5 and TRBJ2-1; TRBD1 matches at 8 bases. V gave up 5 bases and J gave up 6 bases; unmatched junction bases: 6. Per germline, CDR1 MNHEY and CDR2 SVGAGI. The CDR3 spans 14 residues.

This chain uses TRBV5-1 with TRBJ1-1; D gene unclear. This CDR3 has 12 residues. V lost 0 bases to trimming and J lost 4 bases, with 4 bases between them. Germline V gene data show CDR1 as SGHRS and CDR2 as YFSETQ. In DNA, the CDR3 is TGCGCCAGCAGCTTGGTGGCCACTGAAGCTTTCTTT. This codes for CASSLVATEAFF.

The chain has TRBV19 and TRBJ1-1; 8 nucleotides agree with TRBD1. After removal of 6 bases from V and 2 bases from J, the junction contained 8 bases not matched to a gene. Germline V gene lookup returns CDR1 LNHDA and CDR2 SQIVND (reference sequence). The length of the CDR3 is 15 residues. The CDR3 nucleotides read TGTGCCAGTAGGGGGACAGGACTTCTTAACACTGAAGCTTTCTTT. Residues: CASRGTGLLNTEAFF.

This sequence joins TRBV5-1 and TRBJ2-3; no reliable D call. The ends were cut back, 2 bases at V and 2 bases at J, with 9 bases in the middle. In germline, CDR1 is SGHRS, CDR2 YFSETQ. This CDR3 is 14 amino acids long. The CDR3 bases are TGCGCCAGCAGCTTTGAACATACCACAGATACGCAGTATTTT. It codes for CASSFEHTTDTQYF.

The rearrangement links TRBV5-6 to TRBJ2-7; 7 nucleotides match TRBD1. V shed 5 bases and J 2 bases; nucleotides not matched to a gene: 4. Germline CDR1 reads SGHDT; CDR2 reads YYEEEE. The CDR3 totals 13 residues. Here the CDR3 reads CASSRDSPYEQYF. Written as DNA, the CDR3 is TGTGCCAGCAGTCGGGACAGCCCCTACGAGCAGTACTTC.

This clone was observed a handful of times. The chain employs TRBV2 and TRBJ2-2; TRBD1 matches 7 bases. The CDR3 runs 15 residues. Germline V CDR1 and CDR2: SNHLY, FYNNEI. With V trimmed by 2 bases and J by 5 bases, 5 bases remained unmatched. The CDR3: CASSERGRGTGELFF. CDR3 nucleotides: TGTGCCAGCAGTGAAAGGGGGCGCGGTACCGGGGAGCTGTTTTTT.

CDR3: CASSLVRGESTDTQYF. CDR3 coding DNA: TGTGCCAGCAGCTTAGTCAGGGGCGAGAGCACAGATACGCAGTATTTT. The rearrangement uses TRBV7-9 and TRBJ2-3; D possibly corresponds to TRBD1 (6 bases). Germline V CDR1 and CDR2: SEHNR, FQNEAQ (reference sequence). The CDR3 covers 16 residues. V was cut by 1 base and J by 0 bases, with 11 bases left in between.

This sequence joins TRBV3-1 (or the pseudogene TRBV3-2) and TRBJ1-3; D call uncertain. In germline, CDR1 is LGHDT, CDR2 YNNKEL (reference sequence). This CDR3 has 16 amino acids. Between the trimmed V and J ends, which lost 2 bases and 1 base, there was a span of 12 bases. The CDR3 region is CASSQSSAGSGNTIYF. The CDR3 DNA is TGTGCCAGCAGCCAATCCTCTGCGGGGTCTGGAAACACCATATATTTT.

With regard to this clone: A read error may account for a junction end that differs from germline. The CDR3 bases are TGTGCCAGCAGGGAAGGGGGAGGTGGGACCCAGTACTTC. Translated: CASREGGGGTQYF. This sequence joins TRBV6-1 and TRBJ2-5; the D gene could be TRBD1 or TRBD2 (6 bases each). CDR3 length equals 13 residues. Germline-derived CDR1 and CDR2 are MNHNS and SASEGT.

The chain links TRBV7-9 to TRBJ2-7; 12 positions agree with TRBD1. The CDR3 consists of 15 residues. Germline-derived CDR1 and CDR2 are SEHNR and FQNEAQ (reference sequence). V was clipped by 1 base and J by 5 bases; unmatched bases: 3. CDR3 nucleotides: TGTGCCAGCAGCTTAGAGGGACAGGGGGCCCACGAGCAGTACTTC. Its protein product is CASSLEGQGAHEQYF.

J is TRBJ2-5 and V is TRBV19; 13 bases match TRBD2. Per the germline V gene, CDR1 is LNHDA and CDR2 is SQIVND (reference sequence). The CDR3 runs to 15 residues. V was clipped by 5 bases and J by 9 bases; unmatched bases: 9. The CDR3 region is CASSPGTSGVSAQYF. The CDR3 DNA reads as TGTGCCAGTAGTCCCGGGACTAGCGGGGTTTCGGCCCAGTACTTC.

This clone was seen more than once but under ten times. CDR3 sequence: CASERSDYEQYF. The CDR3 region has the DNA TGTGCCAGTGAGCGGTCCGACTACGAGCAGTACTTC. V usage is TRBV28 and J usage is TRBJ2-7, with D maybe TRBD2 (5 bases). The CDR3 spans 12 residues. Germline loops: CDR1 MDHEN, CDR2 SYDVKM. V shed 9 bases and J shed 3 bases, with 12 bases lying between them. Combining the CDR3 with reference TRBV28 and TRBJ2-7 gives the whole variable domain DVKVTQSSRYLVKRTGEKVFLECVQDMDHENMFWYRQDPGLGLRLIYFSYDVKMKEKGDIPEGYSVSREKKERFSLILESASTNQTSMYLCASERSDYEQYFGPGTRLTVT.